Sequencing of this T cell receptor (beta chain) was carried out in a study of cytomegalovirus exposure and HLA in healthy donors. Study results and limitations: In a later analysis, productive TCRs from donors in an Asian-associated ancestry cluster reportedly carried fewer N-insertions than the cohort mean. Most TCR sequences were uncommon, yet certain public TCRs appeared in many donors. Across donors, presence/absence analyses took sequencing depth to be roughly uniform.

The germline V gene has CDR1 LNHDA and CDR2 SQIVND (reference sequence). The CDR3 totals 12 residues. Trimming left V 6 bases short and J 6 bases short, with 10 bases between. As for this clone: The antigen is not known.

With 60 Vbeta and 13 Jbeta primers, the PCR was carried out. The method was immunoSEQ multiplex PCR; TCRdb's version includes in-frame clones alone and lacks a portion of them. Of about 120,000 clones in the sample, over 70% are singletons; the top ten hold roughly 4%. Healthy bone marrow donors made up the cohort. Specimen: PBMCs. The rearrangement joins TRBV19 to TRBJ2-3, with no clear D. The origin of this receptor is a man between 18 and 35 years old in good health and CMV-seropositive. CDR3 sequence: CASRPPGDTQYF. The CDR3 DNA is TGTGCCAGTAGGCCACCAGGTGATACGCAGTATTTT.